This T cell receptor (beta chain) was recorded in a study of cytomegalovirus exposure and HLA in healthy donors. Study conclusions and caveats: What was likely a sequencing artifact was a cluster of highly shared sequence variants. Beyond CMV serostatus, there was no information to go on about immune exposure.

The study ran its PCR with 60 Vbeta and 13 Jbeta primers. The data were produced by immunoSEQ multiplex PCR, yet TCRdb's version contains in-frame clones alone and is incomplete. The sample lists approximately 190,000 clones, over 70% seen once, with about 3.8% in the top ten. After removal of 5 bases from V and 3 bases from J, the junction contained 6 bases not matched to a gene. This CDR3 has 14 amino acids. CDR1 is SGHDT and CDR2 is YYEEEE in the germline V gene. Regarding this clone: Antigen: not known.

This sequence joins TRBV5-6 and TRBJ2-3; 7 bases fit TRBD2. The material sequenced was PBMCs. The sequence came from a man aged 50 to 60 in good health and CMV-seronegative. The CDR3 reads CASSWTSWTDTQYF. The CDR3 DNA follows: TGTGCCAGCAGTTGGACTAGTTGGACAGATACGCAGTATTTT. The full variable domain, in which reference TRBV5-6 and TRBJ2-3 provide the parts outside the CDR3, is DAGVTQSPTHLIKTRGQQVTLRCSPKSGHDTVSWYQQALGQGPQFIFQYYEEEERQRGNFPDRFSGHQFPNYSSELNVNALLLGDSALYLCASSWTSWTDTQYFGPGTRLTVL.